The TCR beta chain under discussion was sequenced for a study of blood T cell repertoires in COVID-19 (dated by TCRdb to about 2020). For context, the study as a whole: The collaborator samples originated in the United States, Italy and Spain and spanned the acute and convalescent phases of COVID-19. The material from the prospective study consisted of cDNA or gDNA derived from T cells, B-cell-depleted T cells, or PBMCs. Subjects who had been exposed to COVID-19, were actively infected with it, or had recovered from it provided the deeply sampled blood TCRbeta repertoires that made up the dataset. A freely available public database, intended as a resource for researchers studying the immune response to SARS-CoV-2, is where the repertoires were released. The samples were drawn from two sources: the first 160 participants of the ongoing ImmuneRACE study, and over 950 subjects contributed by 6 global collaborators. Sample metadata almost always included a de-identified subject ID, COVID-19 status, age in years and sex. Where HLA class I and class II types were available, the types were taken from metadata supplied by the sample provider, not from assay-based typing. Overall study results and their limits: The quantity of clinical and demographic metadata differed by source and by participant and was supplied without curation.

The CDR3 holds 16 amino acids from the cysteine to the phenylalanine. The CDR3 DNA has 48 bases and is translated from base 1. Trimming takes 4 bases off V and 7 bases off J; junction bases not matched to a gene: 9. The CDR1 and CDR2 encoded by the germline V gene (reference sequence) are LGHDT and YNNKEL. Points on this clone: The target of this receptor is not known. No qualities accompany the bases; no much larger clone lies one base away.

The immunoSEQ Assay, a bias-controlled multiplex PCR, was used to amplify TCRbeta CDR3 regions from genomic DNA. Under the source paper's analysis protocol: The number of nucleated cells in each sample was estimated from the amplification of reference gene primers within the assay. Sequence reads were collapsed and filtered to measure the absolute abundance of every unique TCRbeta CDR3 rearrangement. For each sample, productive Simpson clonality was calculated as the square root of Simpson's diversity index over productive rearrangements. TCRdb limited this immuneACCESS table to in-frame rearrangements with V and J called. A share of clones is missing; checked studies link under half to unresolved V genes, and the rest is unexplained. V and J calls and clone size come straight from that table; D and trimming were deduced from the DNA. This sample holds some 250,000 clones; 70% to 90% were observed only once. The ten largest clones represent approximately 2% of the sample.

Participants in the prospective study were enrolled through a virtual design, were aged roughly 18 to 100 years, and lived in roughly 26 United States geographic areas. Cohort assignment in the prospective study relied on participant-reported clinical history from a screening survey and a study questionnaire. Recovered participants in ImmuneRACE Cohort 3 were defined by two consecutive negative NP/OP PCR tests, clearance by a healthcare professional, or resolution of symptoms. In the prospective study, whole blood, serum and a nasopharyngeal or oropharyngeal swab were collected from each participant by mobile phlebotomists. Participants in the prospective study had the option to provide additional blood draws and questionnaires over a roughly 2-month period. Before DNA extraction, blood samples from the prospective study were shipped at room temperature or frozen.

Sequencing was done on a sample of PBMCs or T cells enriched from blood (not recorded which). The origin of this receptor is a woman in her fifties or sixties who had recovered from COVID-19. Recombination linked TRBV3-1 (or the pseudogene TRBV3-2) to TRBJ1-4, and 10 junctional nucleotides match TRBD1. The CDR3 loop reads CASSRQGGQGSEKLFF. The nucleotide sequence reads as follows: TGTGCCAGCAGCCGTCAAGGGGGACAGGGGAGTGAAAAACTGTTTTTT.